The 9 T cell receptor beta chains below all came from one sample that was sequenced in a study of response to subunit inactivated influenza vaccine. TCRdb itself ran the RT-PCR reads through MiXCR, one entry per CDR3 protein. Of about 520,000 distinct CDR3 sequences in the sample, less than 30% were seen once. Sample: CD4+ T cells sorted from PBMCs, taken 5 days after vaccination. The receptors come from a man in his fifties or sixties who received an inactivated influenza vaccine.

This clonotype was detected only a few times. This chain uses TRBV5-1 with TRBJ2-3; D is uncertain. CDR1 is SGHRS and CDR2 is YFSETQ in the germline V gene. V was trimmed by 0 bases and J by 3 bases, leaving 8 bases between them. The length of the CDR3 is 14 residues. CDR3 nucleotides: TGCGCCAGCAGCTTGGCCGTGGGAACAGATACGCAGTATTTT. This encodes CASSLAVGTDTQYF.

The chain combines TRBV10-3 with TRBJ2-1; D may correspond to TRBD1 or TRBD2 (5 bases each). Trimming stripped 4 bases from V and 10 bases from J, with 11 bases between. The germline V gene has CDR1 ENHRY and CDR2 SYGVKD. This CDR3 contains 12 residues. The CDR3 sequence is CAISVPEGEQFF. CDR3 nucleotides: TGTGCCATCAGTGTTCCCGAGGGGGAGCAGTTCTTC.

The chain joins TRBV9 to TRBJ2-2, with a weak D call TRBD1 (5 bases). This CDR3 comprises 14 residues. From germline, CDR1 is SGDLS and CDR2 YYNGEE. V was clipped by 5 bases and J by 1 base, with 9 bases between them. The DNA of the CDR3 is TGTGCCAGCAGAAAAGGACAGAACACCGGGGAGCTGTTTTTT. Residues: CASRKGQNTGELFF.

This sequence joins TRBV7-2 and TRBJ2-3; the match to TRBD1 covers 9 bases. Germline-derived CDR1 and CDR2 are SGHTA and FQGNSA. V was pared by 4 bases and J by 5 bases, with 7 bases of the junction left unmatched. CDR3 length: 15 residues. The CDR3 sequence: CASSSGTGLKDTQYF. DNA for the CDR3: TGTGCCAGCAGCTCCGGGACAGGGCTCAAAGATACGCAGTATTTT.

This clonotype was observed a few times. The chain joins TRBV11-2 to TRBJ1-4, with 8 bases aligning to TRBD1. Germline V lookup: CDR1 SGHAT, CDR2 FQNNGV. Trimming at V came to 2 bases and at J to 2 bases, leaving 10 bases not matched to a gene. The CDR3 has 18 residues. The CDR3 spells CASSLSWQGATTNEKLFF. The CDR3 bases are TGTGCCAGCAGCTTAAGTTGGCAGGGGGCGACTACTAATGAAAAACTGTTTTTT.

The chain links TRBV15 to TRBJ2-1; D might be TRBD2 (5 bases). CDR1 LNHNV and CDR2 YYDKDF come from the germline V gene (reference sequence). Trimming removed 1 base from V and 8 bases from J, with 6 bases in between. CDR3 length: 12 amino acids. The CDR3 region has the DNA TGTGCCACCAGCAGAGTCGGGGATGAGCAGTTCTTC. Translated, it gives CATSRVGDEQFF.

This clonotype was found a few times. The V gene is TRBV4-3, the J gene TRBJ2-1, with D possibly called TRBD1 or TRBD2 (5 bases each). The CDR3 is 16 amino acids. Germline V gene lookup returns CDR1 LGHNA and CDR2 YSLEER. Trimming removed 3 bases from V and 4 bases from J, with 16 bases in between. The CDR3 DNA is TGCGCCAGCAGCCAGGGCGTAGGGACGGCTTACAATGAGCAGTTCTTC. Encoded protein: CASSQGVGTAYNEQFF.

The rearrangement uses TRBV6-2 or TRBV6-3 and TRBJ2-7, with a weak D call TRBD2 (7 bases). Germline lookup yields CDR1 MNHEY and CDR2 SVGEGT. The V and J ends lost 8 bases and 3 bases respectively, with 17 bases between them. This CDR3 comprises 14 residues. The CDR3 nucleotides are TGTGCCAGCGGGAGGGGCAGGGGTTTCTACGAGCAGTACTTC. Its translation is CASGRGRGFYEQYF.

The V call is TRBV29-1, the J call TRBJ2-1; D gene ambiguous. V lost 5 bases, J lost 16 bases, and 21 bases lay in between. This CDR3 has 12 residues. From germline, CDR1 is SQVTM and CDR2 ANQGSEA. The CDR3 loop reads CSVSLRARVLFF. The CDR3 coding sequence is TGCAGCGTTTCGCTCCGAGCCCGAGTTTTATTCTTC.